Following are 15 T cell receptor beta chains from one sample sequenced in a study of metastatic and nonmetastatic thyroid tumors. MiXCR was used by TCRdb to re-call the PCR reads. The sample lists under 45,000 clones, about 40% seen once, with approximately 24% in the top ten. Prior to thyroid surgery, none of the patients had received any treatment. Sequenced sample: tumor tissue. The source of these receptors is a female donor with papillary thyroid cancer or a benign thyroid nodule (not recorded which). Some clones in this sample may be carry-over from other donors' samples.

The chain carries TRBV20-1 and TRBJ2-4; 7 bases match TRBD1. This CDR3 is 17 amino acids long. J gave up 0 bases and V 0 bases, and 8 bases lay outside the gene matches. Germline V lookup: CDR1 DFQATT, CDR2 SNEGSKA (reference sequence). The CDR3 sequence is CSARDALTGRAKNIQYF. The CDR3 coding sequence is TGCAGTGCTAGAGATGCCCTGACAGGGAGAGCCAAAAACATTCAGTACTTC.

The chain combines TRBV28 with TRBJ2-7, with 11 positions matching TRBD2. The CDR3 has 14 residues. The trim removed 6 bases at V and 2 bases at J, leaving 3 bases unmatched. Germline lookup yields CDR1 MDHEN and CDR2 SYDVKM. In DNA, the CDR3 is TGTGCCAGCAGAGGGACTAGCGGTCCCTACGAGCAGTACTTC. Amino acids: CASRGTSGPYEQYF.

The rearrangement uses TRBV20-1 and TRBJ1-5; D might be TRBD1 (6 bases). Germline V gives CDR1 DFQATT, CDR2 SNEGSKA (reference sequence). Trimming cost V 3 bases and J 3 bases, with 12 bases left between them. The CDR3 is 14 residues long. The chain's CDR3 is CSARGTFDNQPQHF. In DNA, the CDR3 is TGCAGTGCTAGGGGGACATTCGACAATCAGCCCCAGCATTTT.

A few counts support this clone. The rearrangement links TRBV28 to TRBJ2-2; D could derive from TRBD1 or TRBD2 (6 bases each). Trimming took off 1 base at V and 4 bases at J, with 10 bases between the two ends. The CDR3 spans 15 residues. CDR1 and CDR2 (germline): MDHEN, SYDVKM. The CDR3 sequence is CASSLLGGSTGELFF. The CDR3 DNA reads TGTGCCAGCAGTTTATTAGGGGGGAGCACCGGGGAGCTGTTTTTT.

The chain carries TRBV20-1 and TRBJ1-1; TRBD1 agrees at 8 bases. The germline V gene has CDR1 DFQATT and CDR2 SNEGSKA (reference sequence). V lost 5 bases and J lost 8; bases outside the gene matches: 10. The CDR3 consists of 13 residues. DNA of the CDR3: TGCAGTGCTCCCGGACAGGGCAAGACCGAAGCTTTCTTT. It encodes CSAPGQGKTEAFF.

A few counts support this clone. V gene TRBV6-5 combines with J gene TRBJ2-7, with TRBD1 matching over 9 bases. The CDR3 contains 15 residues. V trimming: 2 bases; J trimming: 2 bases; junction bases outside the gene matches: 4. Germline values: CDR1 MNHEY, CDR2 SVGAGI. Written as DNA, the CDR3 is TGTGCCAGCAGTTACCGACAGGGGGTCACCTACGAGCAGTACTTC. Translation gives CASSYRQGVTYEQYF.

This CDR3 is CATSDFGSPGANVLTF. CDR3 DNA sequence: TGTGCCACCAGTGATTTTGGGAGCCCTGGGGCCAACGTCCTGACTTTC. This rearrangement joins TRBV24-1 to TRBJ2-6; maybe TRBD2 (5 bases). V dropped 1 base and J dropped 2 bases, with 8 bases sitting between them. CDR3 length: 16 amino acids. Germline CDR1 reads KGHDR; CDR2 reads SFDVKD.

This clone was counted between two and nine times. The rearrangement uses TRBV6-2 or TRBV6-3 and TRBJ2-7; D not certain. Trimming shortened V by 5 bases and J by 7 bases, and 12 bases separated the two germline ends. Germline CDR1 and CDR2: MNHEY and SVGEGT. The CDR3 runs 12 residues. The CDR3 bases are TGTGCCAGCAGTCCCGACTCCCATGAGCAGTACTTC. It is translated as CASSPDSHEQYF.

The table lists this clone with a few counts. The chain employs TRBV28 and TRBJ2-2, with D possibly being TRBD2 (5 bases). V was clipped by 5 bases and J by 5 bases, with 9 bases between them. Germline V lookup: CDR1 MDHEN, CDR2 SYDVKM. The CDR3 is 13 residues long. CDR3 protein: CASSTRETGELFF. For the CDR3, the DNA is TGTGCCAGCAGTACGAGGGAAACCGGGGAGCTGTTTTTT.

This clone was seen only a few times. This chain joins TRBV28 and TRBJ1-2; tentative D call: TRBD1 (5 bases). The CDR3 extends over 14 amino acids. CDR1 MDHEN and CDR2 SYDVKM come from the germline V gene. Trimming removed 2 bases from V and 3 bases from J, with 10 bases in between. The CDR3 nucleotides read TGTGCCAGCAGTTTACGGACACGAGACTATGGCTACACCTTC. Translation: CASSLRTRDYGYTF.

This clone came up a few times. The gene calls are TRBV12-3 or TRBV12-4 and TRBJ1-4, with D possibly TRBD1 on 5 matching bases. The CDR3 contains 14 residues. Trimming cost V 10 bases and J 11 bases, with 23 bases left between them. DNA of the CDR3: TGTGCCATCACGCATCAGGGCAAAGGCGAGAAACTGTTTTTT. It codes for CAITHQGKGEKLFF.

This clone was seen a handful of times. The chain has TRBV27 and TRBJ2-3, with D hard to call. V was clipped by 4 bases and J by 4 bases, with 15 bases between them. Germline values: CDR1 MNHEY, CDR2 SMNVEV (reference sequence). This CDR3 has 15 residues. As DNA, the CDR3 is TGTGCCAGCAGTTCCCCCCCGTCGGGTGCAGATACGCAGTATTTT. Protein: CASSSPPSGADTQYF.

This CDR3 reads CSARRTGSVDTQYF. The CDR3 nucleotides read TGCAGTGCTCGCAGGACAGGGTCAGTAGATACGCAGTATTTT. The rearrangement links TRBV20-1 to TRBJ2-3; 8 bases line up with TRBD1. The V gene end was trimmed by 5 bases and the J gene end by 5 bases; junction bases not matched to a gene: 9. Germline V gives CDR1 DFQATT, CDR2 SNEGSKA (reference sequence). There are 14 residues in the CDR3.

The chain uses TRBV24-1 and TRBJ2-3; TRBD1 matches 10 bases. With V trimmed by 8 bases and J by 4 bases, 8 bases remained unmatched. This CDR3 is 15 amino acids long. Germline loops: CDR1 KGHDR, CDR2 SFDVKD. The CDR3 nucleotides read TGTGCCACCAAATCAGGGACAGGGGATTCAGATACGCAGTATTTT. This sequence encodes CATKSGTGDSDTQYF.

This chain uses TRBV6-1 with TRBJ2-7, with D tentatively TRBD1 or TRBD2 (5 bases each). From germline, CDR1 is MNHNS and CDR2 SASEGT. Trimming left V 6 bases short and J 3 bases short, with 21 bases between. CDR3 length equals 16 residues. This CDR3 is CASRTTGTGSYYEQYF. The CDR3 coding sequence is TGTGCCAGCAGGACGACCGGGACCGGATCCTACTACGAGCAGTACTTC.